These T cell receptor beta chains were read from a single sample in a study of CD8 T cells in Susac syndrome. TCRdb used MiXCR to reprocess the immunoSEQ multiplex PCR reads, holding one entry per CDR3 protein. The repertoire holds 100,000 to 150,000 distinct CDR3 sequences, with roughly 80% as singletons. The sequencing sample was made of CD8+ T cells from PBMCs. These TCRs come from a human donor with multiple sclerosis. Each CDR3 is given with its conserved first and last residue. Fields, in order: clone size, D gene, V gene, J gene, CDR3 length, CDR3 protein, CDR3 DNA. The D gene is left open where the match is weak. Some rows mark clone size as missing; the rest say once, few, many or name a class of expanded clone.

abundance: NA
d_gene: NA
v_gene: TRBV11-2
j_gene: TRBJ1-5
len: 17
CDR3aa: CASSLDQQGHSNQPQHF
CDR3nt: TGTGCCAGCAGCTTAGATCAACAGGGACATAGCAATCAGCCCCAGCATTTT

abundance: NA
d_gene: TRBD1
v_gene: TRBV29-1
j_gene: TRBJ2-1
len: 14
CDR3aa: CSVLGTETYNEQFF
CDR3nt: TGCAGCGTTCTGGGGACAGAGACTTACAATGAGCAGTTCTTC

abundance: NA
d_gene: TRBD2
v_gene: TRBV4-1
j_gene: TRBJ2-7
len: 17
CDR3aa: CASSQVLLRGGTYEQYF
CDR3nt: TGCGCCAGCAGCCAAGTACTTTTGCGGGGGGGTACCTACGAGCAGTACTTC

abundance: NA
d_gene: TRBD1
v_gene: TRBV7-9
j_gene: TRBJ1-4
len: 15
CDR3aa: CASSPYTGGNEKLFF
CDR3nt: TGTGCCAGCAGCCCGTACACAGGGGGGAATGAAAAACTGTTTTTT

abundance: once
d_gene: NA
v_gene: TRBV11-2
j_gene: TRBJ1-1
len: 13
CDR3aa: CASRWPGNTEAFF
CDR3nt: TGTGCCAGCAGGTGGCCAGGGAACACTGAAGCTTTCTTT

abundance: NA
d_gene: TRBD1
v_gene: TRBV9
j_gene: TRBJ1-1
len: 15
CDR3aa: CASSGRQGMNTEAFF
CDR3nt: TGTGCCAGCAGCGGACGACAGGGGATGAACACTGAAGCTTTCTTT

abundance: NA
d_gene: NA
v_gene: TRBV28
j_gene: TRBJ2-2
len: 12
CDR3aa: CASSFRRGELFF
CDR3nt: TGTGCCAGCAGTTTTCGCCGCGGGGAGCTGTTTTTT

abundance: NA
d_gene: TRBD2
v_gene: TRBV11-3
j_gene: TRBJ2-5
len: 16
CDR3aa: CASSVGSGLAVETQYF
CDR3nt: TGTGCCAGCAGCGTTGGATCCGGACTAGCCGTAGAGACCCAGTACTTC

abundance: NA
d_gene: TRBD2
v_gene: TRBV2
j_gene: TRBJ2-1
len: 17
CDR3aa: CASSDTVGLAGGDEQFF
CDR3nt: TGTGCCAGCAGTGACACGGTCGGACTAGCGGGGGGGGATGAGCAGTTCTTC

abundance: NA
d_gene: NA
v_gene: TRBV5-4
j_gene: TRBJ2-7
len: 13
CDR3aa: CASSSDPEDEQYF
CDR3nt: TGTGCCAGCAGTTCCGACCCCGAGGACGAGCAGTACTTC

abundance: NA
d_gene: NA
v_gene: TRBV5-1
j_gene: TRBJ2-7
len: 14
CDR3aa: CANSFTGNSYEQYF
CDR3nt: TGCGCCAACAGCTTCACGGGGAACTCGTACGAGCAGTACTTC

abundance: few
d_gene: NA
v_gene: TRBV14
j_gene: TRBJ2-5
len: 16
CDR3aa: CASSQERDHRQETQYF
CDR3nt: TGTGCCAGCAGCCAAGAACGCGATCACAGACAAGAGACCCAGTACTTC

abundance: few
d_gene: NA
v_gene: TRBV6-5
j_gene: TRBJ1-2
len: 14
CDR3aa: CASSYLQGPDGYTF
CDR3nt: TGTGCCAGCAGTTACTTACAGGGACCCGATGGCTACACCTTC

abundance: NA
d_gene: NA
v_gene: TRBV20-1
j_gene: TRBJ1-2
len: 11
CDR3aa: CSARRGDGYTF
CDR3nt: TGCAGTGCTCGGCGGGGGGACGGCTACACCTTC

abundance: NA
d_gene: TRBD1
v_gene: TRBV3-1
j_gene: TRBJ1-2
len: 13
CDR3aa: CASSPGGASGYTF
CDR3nt: TGTGCCAGCAGCCCAGGGGGCGCCTCTGGCTACACCTTC

abundance: NA
d_gene: NA
v_gene: TRBV11-2
j_gene: TRBJ1-1
len: 12
CDR3aa: CASSFGGVEAFF
CDR3nt: TGTGCCAGCAGCTTCGGAGGGGTTGAAGCTTTCTTT

abundance: NA
d_gene: NA
v_gene: TRBV6-6
j_gene: TRBJ1-6
len: 15
CDR3aa: CASSYGTGENSPLHF
CDR3nt: TGTGCCAGCAGTTACGGAACAGGTGAAAATTCACCCCTCCACTTT